These 10 T cell receptor beta chains share one sample of origin, sequenced in a study of cytomegalovirus exposure and HLA in healthy donors. Primers: 60 Vbeta forward and 13 Jbeta reverse. TCRdb's copy holds only in-frame clones and misses some; the assay was immunoSEQ multiplex PCR. The sample yields around 90,000 clones, about 68% seen once. Input material: PBMCs. Source of these receptors: a human donor in good health.

As regards this clone: Additional DNA sequences in this sample encode the identical CDR3. J is TRBJ1-3 and V is TRBV5-4; 7 bases are shared with TRBD1. The CDR3 contains 16 residues. CDR1 is SGHNT and CDR2 is YYREEE in the germline V gene (reference sequence). J lost 0 bases, V lost 4 bases, and 7 bases had no gene match. The CDR3 region is CASSNDRVRSGNTIYF. The CDR3 nucleotides are TGTGCCAGCAGCAACGACAGGGTCCGCTCTGGAAACACCATATATTTT.

For the CDR3, the DNA is TGTGCCAGCAGTTTTTTGGGGACAGGGCGATATGGCTACACCTTC. Amino acids: CASSFLGTGRYGYTF. J is TRBJ1-2 and V is TRBV28; 9 nucleotides align to TRBD1. The CDR3 sequence is 15 residues long. Germline loops: CDR1 MDHEN, CDR2 SYDVKM. V shed 3 bases and J 5 bases; nucleotides not matched to a gene: 7.

This chain connects TRBV19 to TRBJ2-7; a weak D match, TRBD2 (6 bases). This CDR3 is 14 amino acids long. V was pared by 7 bases and J by 3 bases, with 16 bases between. CDR1 and CDR2 (germline): LNHDA, SQIVND (reference sequence). DNA of the CDR3: TGTGCCAGTACCCAAGCGGGCCTAGGCTACGAGCAGTACTTC. Translation gives CASTQAGLGYEQYF.

V usage is TRBV7-3 and J usage is TRBJ1-2; D gene uncertain. Germline CDR1 SGHTA, CDR2 FQGTGA. Trimming removed 1 base from V and 0 bases from J, with 6 bases in between. The CDR3 runs to 14 residues. The CDR3 protein is CASSLSGPNYGYTF. Written as DNA, the CDR3 is TGTGCCAGCAGCTTAAGCGGTCCTAACTATGGCTACACCTTC.

The chain links TRBV14 to TRBJ1-4, with a weak D call TRBD1 (5 bases). The germline V gene has CDR1 SGHDN and CDR2 FVKESK. CDR3 length: 14 amino acids. V was trimmed by 3 bases and J by 8 bases, leaving 13 bases between them. CDR3: CASSHRDYEEKLFF. The CDR3 coding sequence is TGTGCCAGCAGCCACCGGGACTATGAGGAAAAACTGTTTTTT.

The gene calls are TRBV5-4 and TRBJ1-3; D remains unclear. V gave up 4 bases and J gave up 12 bases, with 17 bases separating them. The CDR3 runs 13 residues. CDR1 is SGHNT and CDR2 is YYREEE in the germline V gene (reference sequence). This chain's CDR3 is CASSTTTGEIIYF. For the CDR3, the DNA is TGTGCCAGCAGCACTACGACTGGGGAGATCATATATTTT.

There are a few counts of this clone. The gene calls are TRBV9 and TRBJ2-4, with TRBD1 as a possible D gene (6 bases). Germline V gene lookup returns CDR1 SGDLS and CDR2 YYNGEE. CDR3 length: 15 amino acids. The V gene lost 0 bases and the J gene lost 9 bases, with 16 bases spanning the gap. The CDR3 spells CASSVAGGRDFIQYF. DNA for the CDR3: TGTGCCAGCAGCGTAGCTGGGGGCCGAGACTTCATTCAGTACTTC.

In this sample, this clone turned up once. The gene calls are TRBV30 and TRBJ1-1; no definite D call. The CDR3 is made up of 12 amino acids. V was clipped by 0 bases and J by 8 bases, with 10 bases between them. The germline gives CDR1 GTSNPN, CDR2 SVGIG (reference sequence). As DNA, the CDR3 is TGTGCCTGGAGTGTACAAGACGGGGAAGCTTTCTTT. Its translation: CAWSVQDGEAFF.

The chain couples TRBV5-5 to TRBJ1-1; no definite D call. CDR3 length: 15 amino acids. V gave up 1 base and J gave up 2 bases, with 12 bases separating them. The germline gives CDR1 SGHKS, CDR2 YYEKEE (reference sequence). CDR3: CASSLYWGGNTEAFF. CDR3 DNA sequence: TGTGCCAGCAGCTTGTATTGGGGAGGAAACACTGAAGCTTTCTTT.

The rearrangement joins TRBV29-1 to TRBJ2-3, with D maybe TRBD2 (6 bases). The CDR3 contains 11 residues. Germline V CDR1 and CDR2: SQVTM, ANQGSEA. Trimming shortened V by 5 bases and J by 6 bases, and 9 bases separated the two germline ends. The CDR3 sequence: CSVRLGDTQYF. In DNA, the CDR3 is TGCAGCGTTAGACTAGGGGATACGCAGTATTTT.